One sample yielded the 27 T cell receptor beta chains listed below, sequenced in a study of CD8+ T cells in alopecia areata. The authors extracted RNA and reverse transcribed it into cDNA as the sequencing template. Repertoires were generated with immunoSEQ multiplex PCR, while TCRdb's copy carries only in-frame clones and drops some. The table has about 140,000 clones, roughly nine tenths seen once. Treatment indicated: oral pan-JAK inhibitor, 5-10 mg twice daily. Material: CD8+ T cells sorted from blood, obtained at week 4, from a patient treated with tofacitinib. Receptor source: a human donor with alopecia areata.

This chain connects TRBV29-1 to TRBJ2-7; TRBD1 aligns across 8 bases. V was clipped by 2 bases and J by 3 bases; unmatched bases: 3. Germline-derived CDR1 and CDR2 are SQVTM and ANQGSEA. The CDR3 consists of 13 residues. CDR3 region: CSVEWGTGYEQYF. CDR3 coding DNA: TGCAGCGTTGAATGGGGGACAGGCTACGAGCAGTACTTC.

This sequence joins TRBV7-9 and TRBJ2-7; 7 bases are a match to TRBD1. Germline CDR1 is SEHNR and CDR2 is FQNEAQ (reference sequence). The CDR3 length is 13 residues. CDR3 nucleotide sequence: TGTGCAGTCGAGACAGGGAACTCCTACGAGCAGTACTTC. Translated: CAVETGNSYEQYF.

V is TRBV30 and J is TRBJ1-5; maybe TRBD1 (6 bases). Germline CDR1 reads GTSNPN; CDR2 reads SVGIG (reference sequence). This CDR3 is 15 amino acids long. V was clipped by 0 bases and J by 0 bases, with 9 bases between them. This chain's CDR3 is CAWSVGGHSNQPQHF. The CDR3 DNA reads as TGTGCCTGGAGTGTGGGGGGGCATAGCAATCAGCCCCAGCATTTT. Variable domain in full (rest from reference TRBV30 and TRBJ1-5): SQTIHQWPATLVQPVGSPLSLECTVEGTSNPNLYWYRQAAGRGLQLLFYSVGIGQISSEVPQNLSASRPQDRQFILSSKKLLLSDSGFYLCAWSVGGHSNQPQHFGDGTRLSIL.

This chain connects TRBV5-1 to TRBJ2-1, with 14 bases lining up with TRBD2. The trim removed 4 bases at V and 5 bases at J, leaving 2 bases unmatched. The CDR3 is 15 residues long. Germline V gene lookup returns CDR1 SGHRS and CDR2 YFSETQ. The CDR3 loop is CASSEGLAGDNEQFF. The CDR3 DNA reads TGCGCCAGCAGCGAGGGACTAGCGGGGGACAATGAGCAGTTCTTC. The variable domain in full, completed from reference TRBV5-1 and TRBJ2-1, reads KAGVTQTPRYLIKTRGQQVTLSCSPISGHRSVSWYQQTPGQGLQFLFEYFSETQRNKGNFPGRFSGRQFSNSRSEMNVSTLELGDSALYLCASSEGLAGDNEQFFGPGTRLTVL.

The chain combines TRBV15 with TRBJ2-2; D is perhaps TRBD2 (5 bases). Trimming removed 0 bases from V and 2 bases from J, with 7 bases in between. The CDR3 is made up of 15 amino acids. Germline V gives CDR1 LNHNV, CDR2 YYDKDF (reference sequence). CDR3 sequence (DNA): TGTGCCACCAGCAGAGACGGGGAAAACACCGGGGAGCTGTTTTTT. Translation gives CATSRDGENTGELFF.

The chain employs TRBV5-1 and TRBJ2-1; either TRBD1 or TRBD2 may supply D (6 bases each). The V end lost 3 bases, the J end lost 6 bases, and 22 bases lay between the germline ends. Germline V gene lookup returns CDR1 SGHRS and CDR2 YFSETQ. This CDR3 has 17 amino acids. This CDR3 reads CASSYRLGGQEINEQFF. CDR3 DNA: TGCGCCAGCAGCTACCGACTAGGGGGGCAAGAGATCAATGAGCAGTTCTTC.

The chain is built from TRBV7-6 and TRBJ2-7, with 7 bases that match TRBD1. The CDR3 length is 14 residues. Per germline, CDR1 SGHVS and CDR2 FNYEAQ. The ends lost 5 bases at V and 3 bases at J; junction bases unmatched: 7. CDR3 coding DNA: TGTGCCAGCAGCCCGACGGGACAGATCTACGAGCAGTACTTC. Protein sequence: CASSPTGQIYEQYF.

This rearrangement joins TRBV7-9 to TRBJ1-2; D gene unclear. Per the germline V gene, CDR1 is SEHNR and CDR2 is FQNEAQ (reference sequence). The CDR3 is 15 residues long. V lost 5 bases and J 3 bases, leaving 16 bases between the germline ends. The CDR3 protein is CASSAPHPGYYGYTF. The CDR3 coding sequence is TGTGCCAGCAGCGCGCCTCACCCTGGGTACTATGGCTACACCTTC.

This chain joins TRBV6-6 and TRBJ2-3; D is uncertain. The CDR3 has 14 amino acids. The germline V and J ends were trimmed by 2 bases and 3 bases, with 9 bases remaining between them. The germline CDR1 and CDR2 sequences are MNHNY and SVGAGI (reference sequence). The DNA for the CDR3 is TGTGCCAGCAGTTACGTCCAGACAACAGATACGCAGTATTTT. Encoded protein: CASSYVQTTDTQYF.

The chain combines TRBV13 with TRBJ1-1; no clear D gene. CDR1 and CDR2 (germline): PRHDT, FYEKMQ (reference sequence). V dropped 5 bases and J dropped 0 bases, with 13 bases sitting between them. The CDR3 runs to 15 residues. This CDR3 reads CASSGPQTMNTEAFF. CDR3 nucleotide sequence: TGTGCCAGCAGCGGCCCACAGACCATGAACACTGAAGCTTTCTTT.

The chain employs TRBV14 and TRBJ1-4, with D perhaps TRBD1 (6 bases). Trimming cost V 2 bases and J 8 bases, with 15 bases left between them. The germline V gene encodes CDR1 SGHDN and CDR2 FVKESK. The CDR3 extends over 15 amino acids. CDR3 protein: CASSQLRGAGEKLFF. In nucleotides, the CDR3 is TGTGCCAGCAGCCAATTGCGGGGGGCAGGAGAAAAACTGTTTTTT.

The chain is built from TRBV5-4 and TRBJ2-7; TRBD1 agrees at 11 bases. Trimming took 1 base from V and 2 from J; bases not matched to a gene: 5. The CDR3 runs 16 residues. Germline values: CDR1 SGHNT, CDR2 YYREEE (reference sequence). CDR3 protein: CASSLFPGQGAYEQYF. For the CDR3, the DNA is TGTGCCAGCAGCTTGTTCCCGGGACAGGGGGCCTACGAGCAGTACTTC.

The CDR3 loop reads CAMHRENTGELFF. In DNA form, the CDR3 reads TGTGCCATGCACCGGGAGAACACCGGGGAGCTGTTTTTT. The chain employs TRBV2 and TRBJ2-2, with D possibly being TRBD2 (5 bases). This CDR3 has 13 residues. Germline values: CDR1 SNHLY, CDR2 FYNNEI. V was clipped by 10 bases and J by 1 base, with 10 bases between them.

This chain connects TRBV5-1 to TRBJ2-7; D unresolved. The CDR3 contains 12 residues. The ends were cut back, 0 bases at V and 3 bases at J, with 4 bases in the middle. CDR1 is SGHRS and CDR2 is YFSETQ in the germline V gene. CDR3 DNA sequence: TGCGCCAGCAGCTTGGTCGGCTACGAGCAGTACTTC. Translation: CASSLVGYEQYF.

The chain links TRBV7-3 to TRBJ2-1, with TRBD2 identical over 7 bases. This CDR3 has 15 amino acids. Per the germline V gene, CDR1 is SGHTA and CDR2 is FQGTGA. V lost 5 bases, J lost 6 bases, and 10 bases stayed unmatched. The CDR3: CASSPWAGETNEQFF. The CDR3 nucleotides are TGTGCCAGCAGCCCCTGGGCGGGAGAAACCAATGAGCAGTTCTTC. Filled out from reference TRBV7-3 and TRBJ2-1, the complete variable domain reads GAGVSQTPSNKVTEKGKYVELRCDPISGHTALYWYRQSLGQGPEFLIYFQGTGAADDSGLPNDRFFAVRPEGSVSTLKIQRTERGDSAVYLCASSPWAGETNEQFFGPGTRLTVL.

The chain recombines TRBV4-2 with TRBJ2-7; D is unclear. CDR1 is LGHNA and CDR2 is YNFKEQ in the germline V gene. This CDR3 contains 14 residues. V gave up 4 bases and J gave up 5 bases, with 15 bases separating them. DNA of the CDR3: TGTGCCAGCAGCCCGCGTACCCCCGGAGACGAGCAGTACTTC. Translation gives CASSPRTPGDEQYF.

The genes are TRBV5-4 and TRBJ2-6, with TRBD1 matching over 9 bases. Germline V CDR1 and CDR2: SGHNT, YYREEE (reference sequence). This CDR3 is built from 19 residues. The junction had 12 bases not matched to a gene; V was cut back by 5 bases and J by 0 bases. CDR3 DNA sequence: TGTGCCAGCAGTTTAGGGCCGGGACAGGGTAGCTCTGGGGCCAACGTCCTGACTTTC. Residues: CASSLGPGQGSSGANVLTF.

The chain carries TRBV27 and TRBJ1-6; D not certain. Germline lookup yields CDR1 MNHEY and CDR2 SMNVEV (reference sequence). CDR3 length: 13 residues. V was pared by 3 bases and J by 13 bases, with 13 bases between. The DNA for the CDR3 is TGTGCCAGCAGTTTGGAAGTTTCTTCGCCCCTCCACTTT. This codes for CASSLEVSSPLHF.

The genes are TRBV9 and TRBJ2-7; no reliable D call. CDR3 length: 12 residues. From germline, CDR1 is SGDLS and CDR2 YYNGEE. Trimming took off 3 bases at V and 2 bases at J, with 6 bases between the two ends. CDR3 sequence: CASSGTAYEQYF. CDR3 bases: TGTGCCAGCAGCGGGACCGCCTACGAGCAGTACTTC.

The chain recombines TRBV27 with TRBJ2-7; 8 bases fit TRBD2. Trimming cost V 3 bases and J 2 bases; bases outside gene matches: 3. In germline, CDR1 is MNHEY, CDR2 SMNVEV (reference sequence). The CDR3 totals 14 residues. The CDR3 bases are TGTGCCAGCAGTTTCGGGGGGGCCACCTACGAGCAGTACTTC. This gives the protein CASSFGGATYEQYF.

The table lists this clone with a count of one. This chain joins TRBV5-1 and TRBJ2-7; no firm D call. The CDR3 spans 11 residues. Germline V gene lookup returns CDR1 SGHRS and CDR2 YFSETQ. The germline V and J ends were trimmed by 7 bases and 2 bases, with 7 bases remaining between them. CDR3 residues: CASAGAYEQYF. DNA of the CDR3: TGCGCCAGCGCTGGGGCCTACGAGCAGTACTTC.

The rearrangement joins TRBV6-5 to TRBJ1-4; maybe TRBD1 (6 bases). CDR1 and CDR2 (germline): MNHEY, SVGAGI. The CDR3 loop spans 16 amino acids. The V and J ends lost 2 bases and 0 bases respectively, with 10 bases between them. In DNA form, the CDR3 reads TGTGCCAGCAGTTACAGGGGGGTTACAACTAATGAAAAACTGTTTTTT. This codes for CASSYRGVTTNEKLFF.

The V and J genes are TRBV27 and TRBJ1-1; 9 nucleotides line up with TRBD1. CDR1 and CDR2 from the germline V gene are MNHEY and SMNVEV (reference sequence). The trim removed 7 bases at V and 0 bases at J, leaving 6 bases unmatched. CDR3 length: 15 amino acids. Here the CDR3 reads CASIPRDRVNTEAFF. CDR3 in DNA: TGTGCCAGCATTCCCCGGGACAGGGTGAACACTGAAGCTTTCTTT.

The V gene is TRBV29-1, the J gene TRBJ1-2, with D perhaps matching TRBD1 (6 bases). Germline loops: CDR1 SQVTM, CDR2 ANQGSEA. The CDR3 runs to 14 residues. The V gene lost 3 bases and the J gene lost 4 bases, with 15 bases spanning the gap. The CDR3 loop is CSVDLGGEGYGYTF. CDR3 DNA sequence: TGCAGCGTTGACCTGGGGGGCGAGGGCTATGGCTACACCTTC.

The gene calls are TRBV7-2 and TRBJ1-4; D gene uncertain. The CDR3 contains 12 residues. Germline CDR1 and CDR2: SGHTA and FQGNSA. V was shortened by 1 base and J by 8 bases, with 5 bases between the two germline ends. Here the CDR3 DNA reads TGTGCCAGCAGCTTAGTAGGGGAAAAACTGTTTTTT. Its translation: CASSLVGEKLFF. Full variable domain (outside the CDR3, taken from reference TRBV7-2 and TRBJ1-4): GAGVSQSPSNKVTEKGKDVELRCDPISGHTALYWYRQSLGQGLEFLIYFQGNSAPDKSGLPSDRFSAERTGGSVSTLTIQRTQQEDSAVYLCASSLVGEKLFFGSGTQLSVL.

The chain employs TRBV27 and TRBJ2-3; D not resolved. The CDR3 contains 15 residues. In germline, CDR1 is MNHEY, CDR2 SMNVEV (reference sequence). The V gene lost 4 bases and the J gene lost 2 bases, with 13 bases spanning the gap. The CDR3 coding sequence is TGTGCCAGCAGTTCTATCGACCCAATCACAGATACGCAGTATTTT. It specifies CASSSIDPITDTQYF.

Here the CDR3 reads CASSFPGELFF. The CDR3 DNA is TGTGCCAGCTCATTCCCCGGGGAGCTGTTTTTT. This chain connects TRBV18 to TRBJ2-2; the D is unclear. The germline V gene has CDR1 KGHSH and CDR2 LQKENI. This CDR3 is 11 amino acids long. The germline V and J ends were trimmed by 5 bases and 6 bases, with 4 bases remaining between them.